This T cell receptor (beta chain) was captured by sequencing in a study of technical replicates of blood from several donors. The length of the CDR3 is 14 residues. The V end was cut by 0 bases, the J end by 9 bases, with 12 bases between. The germline CDR1 and CDR2 sequences are MGHRA and YSYEKL. Some clones are missing from TCRdb's copy, which holds only in-frame ones; the method was immunoSEQ multiplex PCR. The repertoire includes 74,000 or so clones, about 92% of them detected once, and roughly 0.37% sits in the top ten. Source material: T cells isolated from PBMCs. The TCR comes from a human donor in good health. The rearrangement links TRBV4-1 to TRBJ2-1; no clear D. In DNA, the CDR3 is TGCGCCAGCAGCCAAGAAGTCGTAGTTCTTGAGCAGTTCTTC. Its translation: CASSQEVVVLEQFF.